The 20 T cell receptor beta chains listed next were all sequenced from one sample in a study of T cell changes during pregnancy in multiple sclerosis. TCRdb keeps only in-frame clones here, not all; method: immunoSEQ multiplex PCR. The profile shows some 97,000 clones, about 92% of them singletons. This specimen was peripheral blood, taken in the second trimester of pregnancy. The receptors derive from a female donor with multiple sclerosis, enrolled in a pregnancy study.

This rearrangement joins TRBV5-6 to TRBJ1-1, with 11 nucleotides matching TRBD1. CDR3 length: 15 amino acids. Germline CDR1 and CDR2: SGHDT and YYEEEE. V shed 4 bases, J shed 5 bases, and the junction held 7 bases outside the gene matches. The CDR3 loop is CASSPGTGGGTEAFF. CDR3 sequence (DNA): TGTGCCAGCAGCCCGGGGACAGGGGGTGGGACTGAAGCTTTCTTT.

The chain links TRBV2 to TRBJ2-2; 9 bases match TRBD2. After removal of 8 bases from V and 5 bases from J, the junction contained 9 bases not matched to a gene. CDR3 size: 15 residues. The germline V gene has CDR1 SNHLY and CDR2 FYNNEI. CDR3 DNA sequence: TGTGCCAGCGGCCTACGTAGCGGGGGAACCGGGGAGCTGTTTTTT. Translation: CASGLRSGGTGELFF.

The CDR3 protein is CASSQGLADYNEQFF. CDR3 coding DNA: TGTGCCAGCAGCCAAGGACTAGCGGACTACAATGAGCAGTTCTTC. The chain combines TRBV27 with TRBJ2-1, with 10 bases that match TRBD2. V lost 6 bases and J lost 3; bases outside the gene matches: 5. Per germline, CDR1 MNHEY and CDR2 SMNVEV (reference sequence). This CDR3 region has 15 residues.

The chain links TRBV5-4 to TRBJ2-1, with 8 bases fitting TRBD2. The CDR3 sequence is 16 residues long. V was pared by 3 bases and J by 7 bases, with 12 bases of the junction left unmatched. CDR1 is SGHNT, CDR2 YYREEE, per germline (reference sequence). DNA of the CDR3: TGTGCCAGCAGCTATCCGGGACTAGGAGTTTGGAATGAGCAGTTCTTC. Its protein product is CASSYPGLGVWNEQFF.

This clone was counted only a few times. This chain uses TRBV29-1 with TRBJ1-1; D is unclear. This CDR3 contains 12 residues. Trimming shortened V by 1 base and J by 1 base, and 4 bases separated the two germline ends. Looked up from germline, CDR1 is SQVTM and CDR2 is ANQGSEA. Written as DNA, the CDR3 is TGCAGCGTTGAAGGAGCGAACACTGAAGCTTTCTTT. As protein: CSVEGANTEAFF.

The chain uses TRBV5-1 and TRBJ2-7, with 11 bases that match TRBD2. The CDR3 spans 17 residues. Per the germline V gene, CDR1 is SGHRS and CDR2 is YFSETQ. Trimming at V came to 2 bases and at J to 2 bases, leaving 9 bases not matched to a gene. Here the CDR3 DNA reads TGCGCCAGCAGCTTATCTTGGACTAGCGGGTCCCCCTACGAGCAGTACTTC. This encodes CASSLSWTSGSPYEQYF.

The chain links TRBV18 to TRBJ2-2, with D perhaps TRBD1 (6 bases). The V end was cut by 6 bases, the J end by 0 bases, with 14 bases between. This CDR3 has 16 amino acids. CDR1 is KGHSH and CDR2 is LQKENI in the germline V gene. The CDR3 bases are TGTGCCAGCTCTTCCCGGGACATATCGAACACCGGGGAGCTGTTTTTT. Protein sequence: CASSSRDISNTGELFF. The full variable domain, in which reference TRBV18 and TRBJ2-2 provide the parts outside the CDR3, is NAGVMQNPRHLVRRRGQEARLRCSPMKGHSHVYWYRQLPEEGLKFMVYLQKENIIDESGMPKERFSAEFPKEGPSILRIQQVVRGDSAAYFCASSSRDISNTGELFFGEGSRLTVL.

The V call is TRBV6-1, the J call TRBJ2-7; D gene uncertain. Germline lookup yields CDR1 MNHNS and CDR2 SASEGT. The CDR3 runs to 11 residues. V was pared by 5 bases and J by 6 bases, with 8 bases between. DNA for the CDR3: TGTGCCAGCAGTCCCCTCCGCGAGCAGTACTTC. Translation gives CASSPLREQYF.

This sequence joins TRBV5-1 and TRBJ2-5; 8 positions agree with TRBD2. Germline CDR1 and CDR2: SGHRS and YFSETQ. With 0 bases clipped from V and 5 bases from J, the junction kept 6 bases outside the gene matches. CDR3 length equals 15 residues. CDR3 nucleotide sequence: TGCGCCAGCAGCTTGGAAGCGGGGGCGTTTGAGACCCAGTACTTC. It codes for CASSLEAGAFETQYF.

The chain carries TRBV9 and TRBJ2-1; 9 nucleotides align to TRBD2. This CDR3 comprises 16 residues. J lost 8 bases, V lost 4 bases, and 13 bases had no gene match. CDR1 and CDR2 (germline): SGDLS, YYNGEE. CDR3 sequence reads: CASSLSQTSGIHEQFF. In DNA form, the CDR3 reads TGTGCCAGCAGCCTTTCCCAGACTAGCGGCATCCATGAGCAGTTCTTC.

This chain links TRBV6-5 with TRBJ1-2, with TRBD1 identical over 8 bases. This CDR3 spans 14 amino acids. Germline CDR1 and CDR2: MNHEY and SVGAGI. The V segment lost 0 bases and the J segment 4 bases; nucleotides outside the gene matches: 1. The CDR3 reads CASSYSTGGYGYTF. As DNA, the CDR3 is TGTGCCAGCAGTTACTCAACAGGGGGCTATGGCTACACCTTC.

The chain uses TRBV5-1 and TRBJ1-5, with 8 bases aligning to TRBD1. With V trimmed by 4 bases and J by 3 bases, 6 bases remained unmatched. The germline gives CDR1 SGHRS, CDR2 YFSETQ. This CDR3 is built from 15 residues. The DNA for the CDR3 is TGCGCCAGCAGCCCTTCGACAGGGGACAATCAGCCCCAGCATTTT. Translation: CASSPSTGDNQPQHF.

The CDR3 reads CASSVASVSYNEQFF. The CDR3 DNA reads TGTGCCAGCAGCGTAGCTTCAGTCTCCTACAATGAGCAGTTCTTC. V is TRBV9 and J is TRBJ2-1; D gene ambiguous. The length of the CDR3 is 15 residues. The germline V and J ends were trimmed by 0 bases and 0 bases, with 7 bases remaining between them. From germline, CDR1 is SGDLS and CDR2 YYNGEE.

This clone was counted a single time. The chain carries TRBV14 and TRBJ2-1; TRBD1 matches 7 bases. There are 16 residues in the CDR3. Trimming removed 4 bases from V and 8 bases from J; junction bases left unmatched: 14. Germline V CDR1 and CDR2: SGHDN, FVKESK. The CDR3 coding sequence is TGTGCCAGCAGCCTGGGGACAGCCTACGGGATGGATGAGCAGTTCTTC. Its protein is CASSLGTAYGMDEQFF.

J is TRBJ2-5 and V is TRBV4-2; 10 nucleotides line up with TRBD2. This CDR3 is built from 15 residues. Germline trimming cut 5 bases from V and 1 base from J; bases unmatched to any gene: 4. Per germline, CDR1 LGHNA and CDR2 YNFKEQ. The CDR3 reads CASSNSGGPQETQYF. The DNA for the CDR3 is TGTGCCAGCAGCAATAGCGGGGGGCCCCAAGAGACCCAGTACTTC.

The chain joins TRBV19 to TRBJ2-1; 14 bases map to TRBD2. V shed 4 bases and J 2 bases; nucleotides not matched to a gene: 7. The CDR3 has 18 amino acids. From germline, CDR1 is LNHDA and CDR2 SQIVND (reference sequence). The CDR3 protein is CASSTFRTSGGTYNEQFF. In DNA form, the CDR3 reads TGTGCCAGTAGTACATTCCGGACTAGCGGGGGGACCTACAATGAGCAGTTCTTC.

This clone was observed a single time. V is TRBV27 and J is TRBJ2-6; TRBD2 aligns across 10 bases. After removal of 4 bases from V and 3 bases from J, the junction contained 12 bases not matched to a gene. The CDR3 is 19 residues long. CDR1 MNHEY and CDR2 SMNVEV come from the germline V gene (reference sequence). This chain's CDR3 is CASSSQKAGGPGGANVLTF. The CDR3 bases are TGTGCCAGCAGTTCCCAGAAAGCGGGAGGGCCTGGTGGGGCCAACGTCCTGACTTTC.

The rearrangement links TRBV28 to TRBJ2-1, with 13 bases identical to TRBD2. In germline, CDR1 is MDHEN, CDR2 SYDVKM. The CDR3 loop spans 22 amino acids. J was trimmed by 0 bases and V by 5 bases; bases with no gene match: 19. The CDR3 protein is CASSLRTSGSLTYLSSYNEQFF. In DNA form, the CDR3 reads TGTGCCAGCAGTCTACGGACTAGCGGGAGCCTCACCTACCTAAGCTCCTACAATGAGCAGTTCTTC.

This chain links TRBV5-1 with TRBJ1-6; a weak D match, TRBD1 (6 bases). Between the trimmed V and J ends, which lost 4 bases and 5 bases, there was a span of 16 bases. Germline V lookup: CDR1 SGHRS, CDR2 YFSETQ. This CDR3 region has 16 residues. The CDR3 reads CASSMTGSGHNSPLHF. The DNA of the CDR3 is TGCGCCAGCAGCATGACAGGTTCGGGCCATAATTCACCCCTCCACTTT.

The gene calls are TRBV7-2 and TRBJ2-1; 8 bases line up with TRBD2. Germline trimming cut 2 bases from V and 8 bases from J; bases unmatched to any gene: 11. CDR1 and CDR2 (germline): SGHTA, FQGNSA. The CDR3 length is 16 residues. CDR3 DNA sequence: TGTGCCAGCAGCTTAAGCGGGAGTGTAAGTTGGGATGAGCAGTTCTTC. This sequence encodes CASSLSGSVSWDEQFF.